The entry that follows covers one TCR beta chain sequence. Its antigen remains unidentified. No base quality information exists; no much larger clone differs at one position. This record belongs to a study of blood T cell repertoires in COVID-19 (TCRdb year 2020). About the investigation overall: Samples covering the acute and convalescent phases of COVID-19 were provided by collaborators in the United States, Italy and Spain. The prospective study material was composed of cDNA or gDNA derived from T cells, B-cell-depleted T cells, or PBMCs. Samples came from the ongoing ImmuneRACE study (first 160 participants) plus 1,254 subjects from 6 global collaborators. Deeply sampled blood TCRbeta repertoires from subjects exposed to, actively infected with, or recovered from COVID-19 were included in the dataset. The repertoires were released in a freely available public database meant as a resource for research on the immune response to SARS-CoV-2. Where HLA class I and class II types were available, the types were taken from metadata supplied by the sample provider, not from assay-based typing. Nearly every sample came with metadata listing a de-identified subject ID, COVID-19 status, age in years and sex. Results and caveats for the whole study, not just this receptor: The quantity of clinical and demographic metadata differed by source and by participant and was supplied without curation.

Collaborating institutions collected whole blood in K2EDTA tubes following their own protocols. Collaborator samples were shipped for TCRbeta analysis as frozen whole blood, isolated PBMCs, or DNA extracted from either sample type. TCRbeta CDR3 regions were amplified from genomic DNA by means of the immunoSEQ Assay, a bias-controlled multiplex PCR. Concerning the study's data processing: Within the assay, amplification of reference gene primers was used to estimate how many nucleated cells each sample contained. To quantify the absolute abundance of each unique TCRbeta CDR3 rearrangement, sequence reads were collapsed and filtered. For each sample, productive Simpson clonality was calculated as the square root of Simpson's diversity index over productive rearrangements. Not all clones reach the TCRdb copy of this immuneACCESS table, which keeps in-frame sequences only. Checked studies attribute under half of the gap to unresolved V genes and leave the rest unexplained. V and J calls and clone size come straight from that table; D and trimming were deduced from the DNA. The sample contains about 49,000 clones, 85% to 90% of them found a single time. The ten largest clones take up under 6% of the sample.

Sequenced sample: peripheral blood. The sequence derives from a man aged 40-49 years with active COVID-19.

The bases are TGTGCCAGCAGCCCTAGCATGAACACTGAAGCTTTCTTT. Its protein reads: CASSPSMNTEAFF. The sequence is built from TRBV7-7 and TRBJ1-1, with no confident D gene call. According to the germline V gene (reference sequence), CDR1 reads SSHAT and CDR2 reads FNYEAQ. V was cut back by 5 bases and J by 0 bases, leaving a gap of 7 bases between them. Inclusive of the bounding cysteine and phenylalanine, the CDR3 is 13 residues long. The read is trimmed to its CDR3 DNA, 39 bases read in frame from base 1.